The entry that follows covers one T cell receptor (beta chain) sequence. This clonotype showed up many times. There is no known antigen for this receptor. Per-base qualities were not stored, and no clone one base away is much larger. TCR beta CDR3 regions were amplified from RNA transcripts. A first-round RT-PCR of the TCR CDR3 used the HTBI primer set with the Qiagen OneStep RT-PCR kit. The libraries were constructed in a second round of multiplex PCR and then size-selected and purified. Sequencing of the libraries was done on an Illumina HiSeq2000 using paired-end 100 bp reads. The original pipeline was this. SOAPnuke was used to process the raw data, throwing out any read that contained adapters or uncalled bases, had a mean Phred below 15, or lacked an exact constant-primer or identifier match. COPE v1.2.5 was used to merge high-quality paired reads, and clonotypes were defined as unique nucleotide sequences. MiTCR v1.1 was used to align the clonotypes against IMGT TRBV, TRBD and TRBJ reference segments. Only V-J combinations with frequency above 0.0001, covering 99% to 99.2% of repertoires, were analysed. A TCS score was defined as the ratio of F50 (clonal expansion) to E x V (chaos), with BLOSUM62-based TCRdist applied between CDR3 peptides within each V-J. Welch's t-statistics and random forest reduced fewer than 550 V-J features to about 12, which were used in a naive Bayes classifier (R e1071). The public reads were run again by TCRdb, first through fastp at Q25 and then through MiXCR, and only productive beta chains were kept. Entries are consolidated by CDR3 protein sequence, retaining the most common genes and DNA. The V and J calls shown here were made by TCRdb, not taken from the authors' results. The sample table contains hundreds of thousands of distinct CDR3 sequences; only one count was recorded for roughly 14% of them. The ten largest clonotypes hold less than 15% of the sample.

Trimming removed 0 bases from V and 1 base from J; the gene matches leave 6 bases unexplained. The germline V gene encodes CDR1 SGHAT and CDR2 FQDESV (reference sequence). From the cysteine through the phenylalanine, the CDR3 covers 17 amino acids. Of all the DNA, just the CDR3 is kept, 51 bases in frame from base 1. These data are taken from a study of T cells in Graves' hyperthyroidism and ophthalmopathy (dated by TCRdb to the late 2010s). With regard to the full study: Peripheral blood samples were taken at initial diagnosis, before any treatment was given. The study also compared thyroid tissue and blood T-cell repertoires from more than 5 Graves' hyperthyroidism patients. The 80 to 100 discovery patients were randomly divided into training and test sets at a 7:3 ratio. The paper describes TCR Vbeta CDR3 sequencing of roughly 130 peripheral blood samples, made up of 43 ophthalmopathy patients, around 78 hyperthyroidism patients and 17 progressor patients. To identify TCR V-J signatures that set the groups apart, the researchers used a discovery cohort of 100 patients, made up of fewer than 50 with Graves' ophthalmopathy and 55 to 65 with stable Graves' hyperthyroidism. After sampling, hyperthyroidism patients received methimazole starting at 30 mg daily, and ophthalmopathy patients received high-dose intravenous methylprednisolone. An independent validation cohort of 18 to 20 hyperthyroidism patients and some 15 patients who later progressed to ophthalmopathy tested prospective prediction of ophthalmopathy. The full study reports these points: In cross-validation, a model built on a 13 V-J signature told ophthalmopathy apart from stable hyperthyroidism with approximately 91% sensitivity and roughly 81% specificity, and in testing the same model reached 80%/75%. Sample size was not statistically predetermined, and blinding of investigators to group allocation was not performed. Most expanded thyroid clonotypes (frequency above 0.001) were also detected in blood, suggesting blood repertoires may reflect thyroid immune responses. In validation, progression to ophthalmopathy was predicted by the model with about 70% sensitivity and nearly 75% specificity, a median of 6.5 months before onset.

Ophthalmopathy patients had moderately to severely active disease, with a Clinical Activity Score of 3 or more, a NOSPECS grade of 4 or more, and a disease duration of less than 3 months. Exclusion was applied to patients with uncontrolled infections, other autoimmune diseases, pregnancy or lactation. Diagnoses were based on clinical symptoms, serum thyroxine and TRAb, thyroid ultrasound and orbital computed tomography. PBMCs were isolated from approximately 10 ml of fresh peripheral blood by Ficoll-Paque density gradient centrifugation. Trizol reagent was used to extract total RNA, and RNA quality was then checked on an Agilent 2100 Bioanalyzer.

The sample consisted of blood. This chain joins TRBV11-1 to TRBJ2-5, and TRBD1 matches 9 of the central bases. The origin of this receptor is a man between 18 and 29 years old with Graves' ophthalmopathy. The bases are TGTGCCAGCAGCTTAGCGACAGGGGGGCATCCCCAAGAGACCCAGTACTTC. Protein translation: CASSLATGGHPQETQYF.